This T cell receptor beta chain derives from a study of blood T cells in healthy people across ages. Then a second PCR, running about 6 to 11 cycles, was carried out with a sample-barcoded 5' primer and a J-beta primer mix. TCRdb recomputed calls from the 5' RACE reads with MiXCR, one row per CDR3 protein. The data contain around 1,800,000 distinct CDR3 sequences, approximately 39% of them seen just once; the ten biggest clones take up 23%. This clonotype was seen more than once but under ten times. The CDR3 consists of 13 residues. Germline CDR1 and CDR2: SQVTM and ANQGSEA. V was trimmed by 7 bases and J by 1 base, leaving 14 bases between them.

Sequenced material: blood. V gene TRBV29-1 combines with J gene TRBJ2-7; D may be TRBD1 (6 bases). The TCR was taken from a human donor in good health. This CDR3 is CSAIDRSSYEQYF. For the CDR3, the DNA is TGCAGCGCAATTGACAGGAGTTCCTACGAGCAGTACTTC.